Below, 8 T cell receptor beta chains from the same sample are listed, as sequenced in a study of blood T cell repertoires in COVID-19. Libraries were prepared by immunoSEQ multiplex PCR; TCRdb keeps only in-frame clonotypes and omits some of them. The table lists tens of thousands of clones, 85% of them singletons. The sample consisted of peripheral blood. These receptors were collected from a human donor in a cohort sampled during active COVID-19.

This clone was observed a handful of times. The chain employs TRBV19 and TRBJ2-2, with 7 bases fitting TRBD1. The CDR3 is 15 amino acids. V was clipped by 3 bases and J by 5 bases; unmatched bases: 6. Germline CDR1 LNHDA, CDR2 SQIVND (reference sequence). The CDR3 is CASSIGDRVTGELFF. The CDR3 region has the DNA TGTGCCAGTAGTATTGGCGACAGGGTAACCGGGGAGCTGTTTTTT.

The J gene is TRBJ2-6, the V gene TRBV29-1; possibly TRBD1 for D (6 bases). Per germline, CDR1 SQVTM and CDR2 ANQGSEA. This CDR3 is built from 14 residues. Trimming cost V 4 bases and J 2 bases, with 9 bases left between them. The CDR3 reads CSVVGGAGANVLTF. The CDR3, as DNA: TGCAGCGTTGTTGGGGGCGCTGGGGCCAACGTCCTGACTTTC.

The gene calls are TRBV4-1 and TRBJ1-4; 8 positions match TRBD1. Unmatched junction bases numbered 6, after V lost 3 bases and J lost 0 bases. Germline V gene sequence: CDR1 MGHRA, CDR2 YSYEKL. The CDR3 has 17 amino acids. CDR3 in DNA: TGCGCCAGCAGCCATATGGGACAGGTCGCAACTAATGAAAAACTGTTTTTT. Its translation is CASSHMGQVATNEKLFF.

The CDR3 DNA follows: TGCGCCAGCAGCCAATCCGGTACAACTAATGAAAAACTGTTTTTT. Translating it yields CASSQSGTTNEKLFF. The chain uses TRBV4-1 and TRBJ1-4; D is unresolved. V lost 2 bases to trimming and J lost 0 bases, with 7 bases between them. Germline V CDR1 and CDR2: MGHRA, YSYEKL. The CDR3 contains 15 residues.

The genes are TRBV30 and TRBJ2-1; 11 bases fit TRBD2. The CDR3 sequence is 13 residues long. V lost 5 bases to trimming and J lost 4 bases; unmatched junction nucleotides: 1. Germline CDR1 is GTSNPN and CDR2 is SVGIG (reference sequence). The CDR3 loop is CAWASGGYNEQFF. The CDR3 DNA sequence: TGTGCCTGGGCTAGCGGGGGGTACAATGAGCAGTTCTTC.

CDR3 DNA: TGTGCCACCGGGACAGCCAATCAGCCCCAGCATTTT. Protein sequence: CATGTANQPQHF. The chain recombines TRBV2 with TRBJ1-5, with 7 bases matching TRBD1. The CDR3 consists of 12 residues. Germline trimming cut 10 bases from V and 3 bases from J; bases unmatched to any gene: 3. CDR1 and CDR2 (germline): SNHLY, FYNNEI.

This chain uses TRBV2 with TRBJ1-2; 9 nucleotides match TRBD1. The germline CDR1 and CDR2 sequences are SNHLY and FYNNEI. The CDR3 is made up of 15 amino acids. V lost 7 bases, J lost 5 bases, and 11 bases stayed unmatched. The CDR3 here is CASTLGQGLSYGYTF. The CDR3, as DNA: TGTGCCAGCACCCTGGGACAGGGTCTTTCTTATGGCTACACCTTC.

The genes are TRBV7-3 and TRBJ1-1; D remains ambiguous. This CDR3 spans 12 amino acids. The germline V gene encodes CDR1 SGHTA and CDR2 FQGTGA. V was shortened by 2 bases and J by 8 bases, with 9 bases between the two germline ends. The DNA of the CDR3 is TGTGCCAGCAGCTTAGTCGCGTCAGAAGCTTTCTTT. Its protein product is CASSLVASEAFF.